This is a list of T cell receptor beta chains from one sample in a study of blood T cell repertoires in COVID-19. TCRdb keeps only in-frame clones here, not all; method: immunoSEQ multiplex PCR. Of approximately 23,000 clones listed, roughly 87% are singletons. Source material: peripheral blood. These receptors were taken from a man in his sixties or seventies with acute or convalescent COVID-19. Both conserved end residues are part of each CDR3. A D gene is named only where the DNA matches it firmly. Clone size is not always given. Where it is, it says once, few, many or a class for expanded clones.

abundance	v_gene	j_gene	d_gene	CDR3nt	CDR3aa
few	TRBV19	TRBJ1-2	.	TGTGCCAGTAGCATGGAGATATACTATGGCTACACCTTC	CASSMEIYYGYTF
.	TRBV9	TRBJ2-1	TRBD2	TGTGCCAGCAGCGTAGGTCTTAGCGGGGGATATTCCTACAATGAGCAGTTCTTC	CASSVGLSGGYSYNEQFF
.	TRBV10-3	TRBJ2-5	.	TGTGCCGCCAGTAAGGGACAAATGCAAGAGACCCAGTACTTC	CAASKGQMQETQYF
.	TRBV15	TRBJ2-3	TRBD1	TGTGCCACCAGCAGAGCTGGGACAGGGAGCACAGATACGCAGTATTTT	CATSRAGTGSTDTQYF
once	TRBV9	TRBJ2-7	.	TGTGCCAGCAGCCCCCAGGAACCGACGGGGATTCTAGGATACGAGCAGTACTTC	CASSPQEPTGILGYEQYF
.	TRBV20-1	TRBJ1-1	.	TGCAGTGCTAGTTCTGGCAGGGTAGGCGCTTTCTTT	CSASSGRVGAFF
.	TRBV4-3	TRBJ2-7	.	TGCGCCAGCAGCCAGGAATCGACCCTCCAGCGTGGCGAGCAGTACTTC	CASSQESTLQRGEQYF
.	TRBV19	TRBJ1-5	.	TGTGCCAGTAGTATATCTGGGGCGATTTCCAATCAGCCCCAGCATTTT	CASSISGAISNQPQHF
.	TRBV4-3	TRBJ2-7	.	TGCGCCAGCAGCCAAGACGCCGACAGCTCCTACGAGCAGTACTTC	CASSQDADSSYEQYF
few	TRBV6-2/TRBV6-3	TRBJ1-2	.	TGTGCCAGCAGTCGCGAACCGGGGGGACCTGGCTACACCTTC	CASSREPGGPGYTF
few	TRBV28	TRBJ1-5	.	TGTGCCAGCAGAGCCGACAGCTGGGAATACGTAAGCAATCAGCCCCAGCATTTT	CASRADSWEYVSNQPQHF
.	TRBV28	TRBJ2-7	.	TGTGCCAGCGTTTCGATGGCAGGGATATACGAGCAGTACTTC	CASVSMAGIYEQYF